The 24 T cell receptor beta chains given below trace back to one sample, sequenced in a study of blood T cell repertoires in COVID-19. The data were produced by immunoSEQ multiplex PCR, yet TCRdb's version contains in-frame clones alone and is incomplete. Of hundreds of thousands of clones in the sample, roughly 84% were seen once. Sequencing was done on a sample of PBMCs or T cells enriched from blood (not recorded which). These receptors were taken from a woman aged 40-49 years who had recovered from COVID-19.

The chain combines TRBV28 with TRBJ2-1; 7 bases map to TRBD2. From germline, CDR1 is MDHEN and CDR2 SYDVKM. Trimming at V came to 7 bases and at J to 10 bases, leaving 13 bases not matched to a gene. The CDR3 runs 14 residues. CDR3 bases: TGTGCCAGCACCCTTGGGCGGGAGTTTTTGGAGCAGTTCTTC. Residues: CASTLGREFLEQFF.

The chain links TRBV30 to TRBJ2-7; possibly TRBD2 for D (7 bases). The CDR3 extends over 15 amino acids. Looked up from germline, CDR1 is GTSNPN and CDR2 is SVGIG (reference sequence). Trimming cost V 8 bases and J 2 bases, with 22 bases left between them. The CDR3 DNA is TGTGCCGGGGTTTCAACGGGGGGCGAGCCCTACGAGCAGTACTTC. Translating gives CAGVSTGGEPYEQYF.

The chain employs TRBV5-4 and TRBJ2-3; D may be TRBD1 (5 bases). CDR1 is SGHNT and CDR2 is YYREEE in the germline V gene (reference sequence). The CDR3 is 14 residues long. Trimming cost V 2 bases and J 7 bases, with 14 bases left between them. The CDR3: CASSFEGALNTQYF. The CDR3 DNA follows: TGTGCCAGCAGCTTTGAAGGGGCGCTGAATACGCAGTATTTT.

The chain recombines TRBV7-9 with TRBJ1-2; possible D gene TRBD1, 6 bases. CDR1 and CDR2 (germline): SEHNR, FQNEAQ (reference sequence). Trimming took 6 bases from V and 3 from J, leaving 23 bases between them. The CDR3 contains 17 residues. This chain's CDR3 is CASSPLSGTPSDYGYTF. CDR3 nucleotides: TGTGCCAGCAGTCCCCTTTCCGGGACACCGTCCGACTATGGCTACACCTTC. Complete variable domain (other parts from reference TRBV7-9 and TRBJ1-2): DTGVSQNPRHKITKRGQNVTFRCDPISEHNRLYWYRQTLGQGPEFLTYFQNEAQLEKSRLLSDRFSAERPKGSFSTLEIQRTEQGDSAMYLCASSPLSGTPSDYGYTFGSGTRLTVV.

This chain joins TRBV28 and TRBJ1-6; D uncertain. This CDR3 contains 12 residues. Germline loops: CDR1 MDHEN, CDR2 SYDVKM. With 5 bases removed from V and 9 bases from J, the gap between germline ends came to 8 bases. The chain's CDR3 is CASSRQLSPLHF. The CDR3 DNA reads TGTGCCAGCAGTCGTCAACTTTCACCCCTCCACTTT.

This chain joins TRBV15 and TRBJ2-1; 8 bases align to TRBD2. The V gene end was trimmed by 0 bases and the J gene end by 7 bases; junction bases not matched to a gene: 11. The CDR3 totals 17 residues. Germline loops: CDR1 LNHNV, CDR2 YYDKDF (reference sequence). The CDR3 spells CATSRDNGGESGNEQFF. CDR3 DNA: TGTGCCACCAGCAGAGATAACGGGGGGGAGTCTGGGAATGAGCAGTTCTTC.

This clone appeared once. The chain's CDR3 is CASSTRGLSSGANVLTF. The CDR3, as DNA: TGTGCCAGCAGCACCAGAGGACTGAGCTCTGGGGCCAACGTCCTGACTTTC. V gene TRBV21-1 combines with J gene TRBJ2-6; the tabulated D call, TRBD2, remains unverified against the DNA. TRBV21-1 is described as a pseudogene. CDR3 length: 17 residues.

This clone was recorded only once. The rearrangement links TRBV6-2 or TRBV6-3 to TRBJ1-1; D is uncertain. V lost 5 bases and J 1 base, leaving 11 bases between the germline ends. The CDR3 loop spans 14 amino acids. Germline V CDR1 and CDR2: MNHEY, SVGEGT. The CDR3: CASSISDGNTEAFF. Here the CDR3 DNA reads TGTGCCAGCAGTATAAGCGATGGGAACACTGAAGCTTTCTTT.

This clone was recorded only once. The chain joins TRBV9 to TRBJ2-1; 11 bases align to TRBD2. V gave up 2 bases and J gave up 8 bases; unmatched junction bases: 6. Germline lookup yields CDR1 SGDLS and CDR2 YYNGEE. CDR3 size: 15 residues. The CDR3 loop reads CASSVVAGGSHEQFF. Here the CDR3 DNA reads TGTGCCAGCAGCGTCGTAGCGGGAGGGTCCCATGAGCAGTTCTTC.

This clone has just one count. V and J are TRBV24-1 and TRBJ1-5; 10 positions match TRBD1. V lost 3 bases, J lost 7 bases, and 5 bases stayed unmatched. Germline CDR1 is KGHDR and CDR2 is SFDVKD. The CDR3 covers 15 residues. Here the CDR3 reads CATSDGGQGRQPQHF. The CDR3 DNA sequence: TGTGCCACCAGTGATGGGGGACAGGGGAGACAGCCCCAGCATTTT.

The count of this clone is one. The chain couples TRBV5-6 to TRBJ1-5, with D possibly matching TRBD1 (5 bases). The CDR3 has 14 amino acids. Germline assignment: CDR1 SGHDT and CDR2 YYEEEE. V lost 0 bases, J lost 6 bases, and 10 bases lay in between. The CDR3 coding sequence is TGTGCCAGCAGCTTGGGGGCAGGGCCTCAGCCCCAGCATTTT. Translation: CASSLGAGPQPQHF.

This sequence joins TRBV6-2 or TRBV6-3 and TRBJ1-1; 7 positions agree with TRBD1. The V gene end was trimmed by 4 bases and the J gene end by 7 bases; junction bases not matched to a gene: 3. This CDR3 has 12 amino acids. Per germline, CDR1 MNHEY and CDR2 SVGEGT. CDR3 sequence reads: CASSFTGVEAFF. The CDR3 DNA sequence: TGTGCCAGCAGTTTTACAGGGGTTGAAGCTTTCTTT.

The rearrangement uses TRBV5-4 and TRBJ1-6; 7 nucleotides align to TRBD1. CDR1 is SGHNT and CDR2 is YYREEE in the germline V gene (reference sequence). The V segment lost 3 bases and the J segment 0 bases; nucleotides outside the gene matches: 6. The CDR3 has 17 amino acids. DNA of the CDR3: TGTGCCAGCAGCTCCGGGACAGCAAGCTCCTATAATTCACCCCTCCACTTT. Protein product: CASSSGTASSYNSPLHF.

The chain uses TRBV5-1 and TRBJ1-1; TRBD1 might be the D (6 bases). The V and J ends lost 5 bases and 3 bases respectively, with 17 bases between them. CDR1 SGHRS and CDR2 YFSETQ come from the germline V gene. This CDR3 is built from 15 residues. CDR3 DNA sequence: TGCGCCAGCAGGGCTACGGGGGGCGCAGACACTGAAGCTTTCTTT. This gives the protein CASRATGGADTEAFF.

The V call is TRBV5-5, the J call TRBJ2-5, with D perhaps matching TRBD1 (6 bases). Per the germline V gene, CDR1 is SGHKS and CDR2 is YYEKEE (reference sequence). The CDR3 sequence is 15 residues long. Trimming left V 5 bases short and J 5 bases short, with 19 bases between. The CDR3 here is CASRPPYTGFETQYF. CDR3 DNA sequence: TGTGCCAGCAGACCCCCTTACACAGGGTTCGAGACCCAGTACTTC.

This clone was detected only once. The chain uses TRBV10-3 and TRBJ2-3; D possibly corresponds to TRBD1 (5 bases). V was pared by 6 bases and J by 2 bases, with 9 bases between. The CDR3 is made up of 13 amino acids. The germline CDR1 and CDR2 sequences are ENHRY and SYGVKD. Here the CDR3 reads CAIRIGATDTQYF. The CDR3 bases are TGTGCCATCAGGATAGGGGCCACAGATACGCAGTATTTT.

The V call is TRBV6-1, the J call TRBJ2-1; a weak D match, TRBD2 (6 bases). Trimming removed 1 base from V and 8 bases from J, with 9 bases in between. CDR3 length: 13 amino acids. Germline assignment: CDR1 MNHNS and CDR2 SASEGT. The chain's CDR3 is CASSEGLVYEQFF. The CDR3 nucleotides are TGTGCCAGCAGTGAAGGACTAGTCTATGAGCAGTTCTTC.

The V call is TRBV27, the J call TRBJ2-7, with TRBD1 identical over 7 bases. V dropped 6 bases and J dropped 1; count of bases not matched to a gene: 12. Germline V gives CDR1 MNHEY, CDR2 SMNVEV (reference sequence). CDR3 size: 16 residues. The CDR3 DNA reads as TGTGCCAGCAGAACAGGCCGGGACAGCCCATCCTACGAGCAGTACTTC. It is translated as CASRTGRDSPSYEQYF.

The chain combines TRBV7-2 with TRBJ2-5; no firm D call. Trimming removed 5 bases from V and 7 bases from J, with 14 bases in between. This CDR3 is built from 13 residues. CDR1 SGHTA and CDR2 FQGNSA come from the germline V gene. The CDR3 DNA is TGTGCCAGCAGCCTCTTGAGCGATGGGACCCAGTACTTC. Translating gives CASSLLSDGTQYF.

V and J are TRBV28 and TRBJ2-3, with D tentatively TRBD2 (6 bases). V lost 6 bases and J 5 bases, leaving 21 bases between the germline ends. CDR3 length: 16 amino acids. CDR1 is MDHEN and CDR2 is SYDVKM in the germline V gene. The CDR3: CASSNPVEGIRDTQYF. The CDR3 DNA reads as TGTGCCAGCAGCAACCCTGTGGAGGGGATCAGAGATACGCAGTATTTT.

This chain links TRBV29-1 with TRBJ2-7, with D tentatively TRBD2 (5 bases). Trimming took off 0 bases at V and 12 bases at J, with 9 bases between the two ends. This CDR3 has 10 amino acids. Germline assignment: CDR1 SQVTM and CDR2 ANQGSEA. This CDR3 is CSVEDGSRYF. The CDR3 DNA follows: TGCAGCGTTGAAGATGGGAGTCGGTACTTC.

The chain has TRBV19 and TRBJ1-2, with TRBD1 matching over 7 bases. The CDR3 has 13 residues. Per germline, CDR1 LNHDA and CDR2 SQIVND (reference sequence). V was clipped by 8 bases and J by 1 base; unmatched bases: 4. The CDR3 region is CASLGTVNYGYTF. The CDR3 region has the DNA TGTGCCAGTCTAGGGACAGTTAACTATGGCTACACCTTC.

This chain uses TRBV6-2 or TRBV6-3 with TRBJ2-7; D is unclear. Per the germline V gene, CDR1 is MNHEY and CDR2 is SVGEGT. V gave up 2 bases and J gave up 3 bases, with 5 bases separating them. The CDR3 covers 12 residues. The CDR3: CASSYPGYEQYV. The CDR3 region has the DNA TGTGCCAGCAGTTACCCAGGCTACGAGCAGTACGTC.

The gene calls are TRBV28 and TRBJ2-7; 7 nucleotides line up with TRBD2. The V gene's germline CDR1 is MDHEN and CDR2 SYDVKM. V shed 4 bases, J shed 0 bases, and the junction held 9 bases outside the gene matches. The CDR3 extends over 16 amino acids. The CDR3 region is CASSSPSGYSSYEQYF. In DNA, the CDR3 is TGTGCCAGCAGTTCCCCTAGCGGCTATAGCTCCTACGAGCAGTACTTC.